A selection of T cell receptor beta chains follows, all from one sample in a study of blood T cell repertoires in COVID-19. Sequencing used immunoSEQ multiplex PCR; TCRdb keeps in-frame clones, though not all of them. The sample contains 99,000 or so clones, under 90% of which appear only once. Source material: peripheral blood. The origin of the receptors is a man older than 75 with acute or convalescent COVID-19. CDR3s include the opening cysteine and the closing phenylalanine or tryptophan. The D gene is left open where the match is weak. Clone size is given for some rows only: seen once, a few or many times, or a class if the clone is expanded.

clone_size,d_call,j_call,v_call,cdr3_nt,cdr3_aa
.,.,TRBJ1-3,TRBV6-6,TGTGCCAGCAGTTACGCAGGGAAAGGAAACACCATATATTTT,CASSYAGKGNTIYF
.,TRBD2,TRBJ2-7,TRBV18,TGTGCCAGCTCACTCCTAGCGGGAGGGATCTACGAGCAGTACTTC,CASSLLAGGIYEQYF
.,.,TRBJ1-5,TRBV5-6,TGTGCCAGCAGCTTGAACGGACAGATTCAGCCCCAGCATTTT,CASSLNGQIQPQHF
.,TRBD1,TRBJ2-1,TRBV5-8,TGTGCCAGCAGCCGAGACAGGGGATGGTCCTACAATGAGCAGTTCTTC,CASSRDRGWSYNEQFF
.,TRBD2,TRBJ2-1,TRBV7-3,TGTGCCAGCAGCTTAAAGTCGGGAGGGATAAACCATGAGCAGTTCTTC,CASSLKSGGINHEQFF
.,.,TRBJ2-7,TRBV18,TGTGCCAGCTCACCACCCGTTTCACGGGAGCAGTACTTC,CASSPPVSREQYF
.,.,TRBJ2-1,TRBV5-1,TGCGCCAGCAGCTTGGGACAGTCTTCCTACAATGAGCAGTTCTTC,CASSLGQSSYNEQFF
few,.,TRBJ1-5,TRBV12-3/TRBV12-4,TGTGCCAGCCGGGAACAGCACAATCAGCCCCAGCATTTT,CASREQHNQPQHF
.,.,TRBJ2-1,TRBV27,TGTGCCAGCAGTCCAACCGGGTCAAGGTCCTACAATGAGCAGTTCTTC,CASSPTGSRSYNEQFF
few,.,TRBJ1-1,TRBV5-1,TGCGCCAGCAGCTTGGTGGCAGGGCACCCTGAAGCTTTCTTT,CASSLVAGHPEAFF
.,TRBD2,TRBJ2-5,TRBV7-2,TGTGCCAGCAGCTTCTACGGGACTACTGAGACCCAGTACTTC,CASSFYGTTETQYF
.,.,TRBJ2-2,TRBV7-3,TGTGCCAGCAGCTCCTTGAACGAGGCGGAGCTGTTTTTT,CASSSLNEAELFF
few,.,TRBJ1-6,TRBV7-8,TGTGCCAGCAGCTTCGTAGGGGATTCACCCCTCCACTTT,CASSFVGDSPLHF
.,TRBD1,TRBJ1-6,TRBV6-6,TGTGCCAGCAGCCGACTAAGGGGGCAAAGCTCCTATAATTCACCCCTCCACTTT,CASSRLRGQSSYNSPLHF
few,.,TRBJ2-1,TRBV6-2/TRBV6-3,TGTGCCAGCAGTTACTCCACCCCGATGGGGAGCTCCTACAATGAGCAGTTCTTC,CASSYSTPMGSSYNEQFF
.,TRBD2,TRBJ2-5,TRBV5-1,TGCGCCAGCAGCTTGGGTCTAGCGGGAGGGTCGGGCCAAGAGACCCAGTACTTC,CASSLGLAGGSGQETQYF
.,TRBD1,TRBJ2-1,TRBV18,TGTGCCAGCTCACCTGACAGGGCCCACAATGAGCAGTTCTTC,CASSPDRAHNEQFF
few,TRBD1,TRBJ2-3,TRBV7-9,TGTGCCAGCAGCTACTATCCGGGACAGGGGGCAGATACGCAGTATTTT,CASSYYPGQGADTQYF
few,.,TRBJ2-2,TRBV7-6,TGTGCCAGCAGCTTGCCGGGGGTGAAGGCCGGGGAGCTGTTTTTT,CASSLPGVKAGELFF
many,TRBD1,TRBJ2-1,TRBV6-2/TRBV6-3,TGTGCCAGCAGTTACGCCCGAGGACAGGGAAGGGTCAATGAGCAGTTCTTC,CASSYARGQGRVNEQFF
.,TRBD2,TRBJ2-1,TRBV27,TGTGCCAGCAGTCCGGCGGGACTAGCGGGGACCAATGAGCAGTTCTTC,CASSPAGLAGTNEQFF
.,TRBD1,TRBJ1-2,TRBV6-1,TGTGCCAGCAGTGAGAGACAGGGGGCGAGTGGCTACACCTTC,CASSERQGASGYTF
.,TRBD1,TRBJ1-5,TRBV7-8,TGTGCCAGCAGCCCGGGACAGTTCAATCAGCCCCAGCATTTT,CASSPGQFNQPQHF
.,TRBD1,TRBJ1-2,TRBV9,TGTGCCAGCAGTCGAGATTCCGGGACAGTCTATGGCTACACCTTC,CASSRDSGTVYGYTF
.,TRBD2,TRBJ2-5,TRBV18,TGTGCCAGCTCACCACAAATAACCACCGGGTTTACGGGACTAGCTGCGGAGACCCAGTACTTC,CASSPQITTGFTGLAAETQYF
.,.,TRBJ2-5,TRBV30,TGTGCCTGGAGTGTGCTAGCGGAGACCCAGTACTTC,CAWSVLAETQYF
.,TRBD2,TRBJ2-5,TRBV16,TGTGCCAGCAGCCAATCGAGCGGGAGTGAGACCCAGTACTTC,CASSQSSGSETQYF
.,.,TRBJ2-5,TRBV7-2,TGTGCCAGCAGCCAAGGGGGGGGAGGAGAGACCCAGTACTTC,CASSQGGGGETQYF
few,TRBD2,TRBJ2-5,TRBV7-7,TGTGCTAGCAGCCTAACGGGACTAGGGGAGACCCAGTACTTC,CASSLTGLGETQYF
.,.,TRBJ2-1,TRBV15,TGTGCCACCAGCACCGGGGGTTTGAATGAGCAGTTCTTC,CATSTGGLNEQFF
.,.,TRBJ1-5,TRBV5-1,TGCGCCAGCAGCTTGGGATTCGGGAGCAATCAGCCCCAGCATTTT,CASSLGFGSNQPQHF
.,.,TRBJ1-5,TRBV2,TGTGCCAGCAGTGAGAGGAGGGATCGAGGCAATCAGCCCCAGCATTTT,CASSERRDRGNQPQHF
.,.,TRBJ2-3,TRBV19,TGTGCCAGTAGTAATAGATGGCTGCCAGGGGCTAATACGCAGTATTTT,CASSNRWLPGANTQYF
.,.,TRBJ1-4,TRBV18,TGTGCCAGCTCACCAGCCAGAAATGAAAAACTGTTTTTT,CASSPARNEKLFF
.,TRBD2,TRBJ2-5,TRBV4-3,TGCGCCAGCAGCCGGGACTATCGAGAGACCCAGTACTTC,CASSRDYRETQYF
.,.,TRBJ1-5,TRBV18,TGTGCCAGCTCACCCCGGGAGGATGGTCGAGGGAGGCCCCAGCATTTT,CASSPREDGRGRPQHF
.,.,TRBJ2-3,TRBV18,TGTGCCAGCTCAGCATACAGGGATGGCACAGATACGCAGTATTTT,CASSAYRDGTDTQYF
.,.,TRBJ1-2,TRBV5-1,TGCGCCAGCAGTGCCACCCCCGGGACACTAAACTATGGCTACACCTTC,CASSATPGTLNYGYTF
.,.,TRBJ2-1,TRBV11-2,TGTGCCAGCAGCTTAGAAGCTCGGGCCTACAATGAGCAGTTCTTC,CASSLEARAYNEQFF
.,TRBD1,TRBJ1-6,TRBV6-5,TGTGCCAGCAGTCCGGACAGGGGAAGTACCCTCCACTTT,CASSPDRGSTLHF
.,TRBD2,TRBJ2-7,TRBV7-2,TGTGCCAGCAGCTCTAGCGGGAGGATCTACGAGCAGTACTTC,CASSSSGRIYEQYF
.,.,TRBJ1-4,TRBV2,TGTGCCAGCAGTGGGCCGGGAGCTGAAAAACTGTTTTTT,CASSGPGAEKLFF
.,.,TRBJ2-3,TRBV7-2,TGTGCCAGCACCGCGGCACGGGAGACGGGGACAGATACGCAGTATTTT,CASTAARETGTDTQYF
.,.,TRBJ2-1,TRBV18,TGTGCCAGCTCACAGGCCCCCGGAGGTGAGCAGTTCTTC,CASSQAPGGEQFF
once,TRBD2,TRBJ2-7,TRBV29-1,TGCAGCGTTGTATGGCTAGCGGGATCCGGTGAGCAGTACTTC,CSVVWLAGSGEQYF
.,TRBD1,TRBJ2-1,TRBV27,TGTGCCAGCAGCGAACAACCGGGACAGGGCCACAATGAGCAGTTCTTC,CASSEQPGQGHNEQFF
.,.,TRBJ2-5,TRBV14,TGTGCCAGCAGCCCACCGACAGCCCTGGGAGAGACCCAGTACTTC,CASSPPTALGETQYF
.,.,TRBJ1-5,TRBV5-8,TGTGCCAGCAGCTTAAGTGGTGTGAGGAATCAGCCCCAGCATTTT,CASSLSGVRNQPQHF